The 8 T cell receptor beta chains reported below all come from one sample, sequenced in a study of graft-versus-host responses after intestinal transplantation. Antigen specificity for these receptors is unknown. Generated by immunoSEQ multiplex PCR, the TCRdb table keeps only in-frame clones and is missing some. This repertoire shows 150,000 or so clones, around 90% found once; its top ten account for 0.19%. Sequencing used unstimulated CD4+ T cells sorted from spleen or lymph node cells, obtained before intestinal transplant. These receptors all come from a human donor who received an intestinal transplant.

The CDR3 protein is CASSSNTGGAWRKLFF. CDR3 bases: TGTGCCAGCAGTTCTAATACAGGGGGCGCGTGGAGAAAACTGTTTTTT. J is TRBJ1-4 and V is TRBV28; TRBD1 agrees at 9 bases. Trimming at V came to 4 bases and at J to 10 bases, leaving 13 bases not matched to a gene. This CDR3 region has 16 residues. The germline V gene encodes CDR1 MDHEN and CDR2 SYDVKM.

The CDR3 region has the DNA TGTGCCAGCAGTTTGGTTCCGGTCGGGGACCGGGCGGGAGGGCCTTGGTACGAGCAGTACTTC. This gives the protein CASSLVPVGDRAGGPWYEQYF. The chain combines TRBV28 with TRBJ2-7, with TRBD2 matching over 9 bases. Germline V gene data show CDR1 as MDHEN and CDR2 as SYDVKM. The CDR3 loop spans 21 amino acids. Unmatched junction bases numbered 25, after V lost 3 bases and J lost 4 bases.

This clone was recorded only once. The J gene is TRBJ2-7, the V gene TRBV23-1; a possible D gene is TRBD1 (5 bases). TRBV23-1 is treated as an ORF (open reading frame) with a function not yet certain. The V gene lost 3 bases and the J gene lost 3 bases, with 9 bases spanning the gap. This CDR3 region has 13 residues. CDR3: CASSHPQVYEQYF. The CDR3 DNA follows: TGCGCCAGCAGTCATCCACAGGTCTACGAGCAGTACTTC.

The chain employs TRBV28 and TRBJ2-1; 13 bases fit TRBD2. Germline-derived CDR1 and CDR2 are MDHEN and SYDVKM. This CDR3 is 16 amino acids long. V was clipped by 6 bases and J by 4 bases; unmatched bases: 6. Here the CDR3 reads CASRGGLAGAYNEQFF. The CDR3 region has the DNA TGTGCCAGCAGGGGAGGACTAGCGGGAGCGTACAATGAGCAGTTCTTC.

The V and J genes are TRBV28 and TRBJ1-2, with D maybe TRBD1 (6 bases). The CDR3 length is 16 residues. CDR1 and CDR2 from the germline V gene are MDHEN and SYDVKM. Trimming cost V 4 bases and J 0 bases, with 15 bases left between them. CDR3 nucleotide sequence: TGTGCCAGCAGTTCGGGACATCCCCCGACTAACTATGGCTACACCTTC. Translation gives CASSSGHPPTNYGYTF.

The chain joins TRBV10-3 to TRBJ2-1; D is possibly TRBD2 (6 bases). The germline V and J ends were trimmed by 4 bases and 4 bases, with 11 bases remaining between them. This CDR3 comprises 14 residues. The germline V gene encodes CDR1 ENHRY and CDR2 SYGVKD. CDR3 sequence: CAISGGNQYNEQFF. The CDR3 DNA reads as TGTGCCATCAGTGGCGGGAACCAATACAATGAGCAGTTCTTC.

A few counts support this clone. The V gene is TRBV4-3, the J gene TRBJ1-3; no definite D call. The V gene lost 1 base and the J gene lost 4 bases, with 14 bases spanning the gap. The CDR3 sequence is 16 residues long. CDR1 is LGHNA and CDR2 is YSLEER in the germline V gene. The CDR3 bases are TGCGCCAGCAGCCAAGCCCATCGGAGGGTAGGAAACACCATATATTTT. Translation: CASSQAHRRVGNTIYF.

The gene calls are TRBV7-9 and TRBJ2-3, with D uncertain. V was trimmed by 3 bases and J by 0 bases, leaving 7 bases between them. The CDR3 covers 14 residues. CDR1 is SEHNR and CDR2 is FQNEAQ in the germline V gene (reference sequence). Written as DNA, the CDR3 is TGTGCCAGCAGCTTTATCGGTAGCACAGATACGCAGTATTTT. Translation gives CASSFIGSTDTQYF.